One sample yielded the 19 T cell receptor beta chains listed below, sequenced in a study of blood T cell repertoires in COVID-19. TCRdb's copy holds only in-frame clones and misses some; the assay was immunoSEQ multiplex PCR. Seen here are some 31,000 clones, approximately 90% observed once, and the top ten hold about a tenth. Sequenced material: peripheral blood. These receptors came from a human donor with active COVID-19. The donor label of this sample is uncertain.

This clone was recorded only once. The J gene is TRBJ2-7, the V gene TRBV6-2 or TRBV6-3; 11 bases line up with TRBD2. The V segment lost 5 bases and the J segment 4 bases; nucleotides outside the gene matches: 4. Germline CDR1 reads MNHEY; CDR2 reads SVGEGT. There are 14 residues in the CDR3. DNA of the CDR3: TGTGCCAGCAGTGAGACTAGCGGGGCGTACGAGCAGTACTTC. Its translation is CASSETSGAYEQYF.

The chain carries TRBV5-6 and TRBJ2-1; 7 nucleotides line up with TRBD2. Germline V gives CDR1 SGHDT, CDR2 YYEEEE. The CDR3 is 15 amino acids. V lost 3 bases, J lost 3 bases, and 6 bases stayed unmatched. CDR3 protein: CASSSLAGRYNEQFF. Here the CDR3 DNA reads TGTGCCAGCAGCTCTTTAGCGGGCCGCTACAATGAGCAGTTCTTC.

The rearrangement links TRBV27 to TRBJ2-1, with a tentative D call TRBD2 (6 bases). The CDR3 covers 13 residues. Between the trimmed V and J ends, which lost 2 bases and 15 bases, there was a span of 17 bases. The germline V gene encodes CDR1 MNHEY and CDR2 SMNVEV (reference sequence). CDR3 nucleotide sequence: TGTGCCAGCAGTTTAACCCCGGGACTGTCTTCGTTCTTC. Residues: CASSLTPGLSSFF.

The V and J genes are TRBV27 and TRBJ2-1, with TRBD1 matching over 9 bases. Germline assignment: CDR1 MNHEY and CDR2 SMNVEV (reference sequence). The CDR3 runs to 14 residues. Trimming at V came to 5 bases and at J to 5 bases, leaving 4 bases not matched to a gene. The CDR3 DNA follows: TGTGCCAGCAGTCTCGGGACAGGGAACAATGAGCAGTTCTTC. Translated: CASSLGTGNNEQFF.

This clone came up once. The chain joins TRBV5-4 to TRBJ2-3; D is unresolved. The CDR3 extends over 12 amino acids. From germline, CDR1 is SGHNT and CDR2 YYREEE (reference sequence). The V end lost 5 bases, the J end lost 0 bases, and 4 bases lay between the germline ends. The CDR3 sequence is CASSLSTDTQYF. CDR3 coding DNA: TGTGCCAGCAGTCTTAGCACAGATACGCAGTATTTT.

The gene calls are TRBV6-6 and TRBJ2-7; unclear D gene. Trimming removed 6 bases from V and 5 bases from J, with 11 bases in between. CDR1 MNHNY and CDR2 SVGAGI come from the germline V gene (reference sequence). This CDR3 region has 12 residues. CDR3 region: CASRPSVDEQYF. The CDR3 DNA follows: TGTGCCAGCAGGCCCAGTGTTGACGAGCAGTACTTC.

This clone showed up just once. The chain has TRBV7-9 and TRBJ2-3; D is possibly TRBD1 (5 bases). Germline CDR1 SEHNR, CDR2 FQNEAQ (reference sequence). This CDR3 contains 14 residues. Trimming shortened V by 1 base and J by 0 bases, and 5 bases separated the two germline ends. As DNA, the CDR3 is TGTGCCAGCAGCTTAGAGGGGAGCACAGATACGCAGTATTTT. This encodes CASSLEGSTDTQYF.

This rearrangement joins TRBV5-1 to TRBJ2-5, with D maybe TRBD2 (6 bases). The CDR3 is made up of 13 amino acids. The germline V and J ends were trimmed by 6 bases and 4 bases, with 13 bases remaining between them. Germline V CDR1 and CDR2: SGHRS, YFSETQ. CDR3 sequence: CASMGDLRETQYF. The CDR3 DNA follows: TGCGCCAGCATGGGGGACTTGCGAGAGACCCAGTACTTC. Together with reference TRBV5-1 and TRBJ2-5, the CDR3 gives the full variable domain: KAGVTQTPRYLIKTRGQQVTLSCSPISGHRSVSWYQQTPGQGLQFLFEYFSETQRNKGNFPGRFSGRQFSNSRSEMNVSTLELGDSALYLCASMGDLRETQYFGPGTRLLVL.

The genes are TRBV30 and TRBJ2-7; 15 nucleotides line up with TRBD2. Trimming at V came to 2 bases and at J to 3 bases, leaving 8 bases not matched to a gene. Germline CDR1 is GTSNPN and CDR2 is SVGIG (reference sequence). The CDR3 is made up of 17 amino acids. The CDR3 here is CAWSSGLAGGQGYEQYF. CDR3 DNA sequence: TGTGCCTGGAGTTCTGGACTAGCGGGAGGGCAGGGCTACGAGCAGTACTTC.

This clone was detected only once. This rearrangement joins TRBV5-5 to TRBJ2-3; TRBD1 matches at 9 bases. Germline V gives CDR1 SGHKS, CDR2 YYEKEE (reference sequence). J lost 1 base, V lost 0 bases, and 3 bases had no gene match. This CDR3 region has 16 residues. CDR3: CASSLVGDRGTDTQYF. The CDR3 DNA sequence: TGTGCCAGCAGCTTGGTGGGGGACAGGGGCACAGATACGCAGTATTTT. Full variable domain (missing parts from reference TRBV5-5 and TRBJ2-3): DAGVTQSPTHLIKTRGQQVTLRCSPISGHKSVSWYQQVLGQGPQFIFQYYEKEERGRGNFPDRFSARQFPNYSSELNVNALLLGDSALYLCASSLVGDRGTDTQYFGPGTRLTVL.

The chain uses TRBV11-1 and TRBJ1-1, with 7 bases aligning to TRBD1. CDR3 size: 13 residues. Germline CDR1 and CDR2: SGHAT and FQDESV (reference sequence). Losses at the gene ends were 5 bases for V and 1 base for J; bases not matched to a gene: 1. CDR3 protein: CASSNRGNTEAFF. DNA for the CDR3: TGTGCCAGCAGCAACAGGGGGAACACTGAAGCTTTCTTT.

This clone was detected only a few times. J is TRBJ2-2 and V is TRBV19; D remains unclear. CDR3 length: 11 amino acids. The germline CDR1 and CDR2 sequences are LNHDA and SQIVND (reference sequence). CDR3 protein: CATAGTGELFF. The DNA for the CDR3 is TGTGCTACCGCCGGCACCGGGGAGCTGTTTTTT.

The chain links TRBV6-2 or TRBV6-3 to TRBJ2-5, with D tentatively TRBD2 (6 bases). Trimming shortened V by 6 bases and J by 7 bases, and 18 bases separated the two germline ends. Germline assignment: CDR1 MNHEY and CDR2 SVGEGT. The CDR3 is 14 residues long. The CDR3 DNA reads TGTGCCAGCAGCCTATGGGACTGGCGGAGGACCCAGTACTTC. It specifies CASSLWDWRRTQYF.

The chain uses TRBV7-7 and TRBJ2-2; 8 bases are a match to TRBD1. After removal of 8 bases from V and 1 base from J, the junction contained 3 bases not matched to a gene. The CDR3 spans 14 residues. Germline CDR1 and CDR2: SSHAT and FNYEAQ (reference sequence). CDR3 coding DNA: TGTGCCAGCCCAGGGGGCTGGAACACCGGGGAGCTGTTTTTT. As protein: CASPGGWNTGELFF.

The chain carries TRBV4-2 and TRBJ2-2, with 7 bases lining up with TRBD2. CDR3 length equals 17 residues. Trimming removed 0 bases from V and 4 bases from J; junction bases left unmatched: 8. Per germline, CDR1 LGHNA and CDR2 YNFKEQ. For the CDR3, the DNA is TGTGCCAGCAGCCAAGATGCCCGGACTAGGGCCACCGGGGAGCTGTTTTTT. Its translation is CASSQDARTRATGELFF.

The gene calls are TRBV6-1 and TRBJ2-7; TRBD1 matches at 9 bases. The trim removed 0 bases at V and 3 bases at J, leaving 6 bases unmatched. This CDR3 spans 16 amino acids. Per the germline V gene, CDR1 is MNHNS and CDR2 is SASEGT. The CDR3 is CASSEASWDRVYEQYF. CDR3 DNA sequence: TGTGCCAGCAGTGAAGCTTCCTGGGACAGGGTCTACGAGCAGTACTTC.

The chain recombines TRBV27 with TRBJ2-2, with 7 bases identical to TRBD2. The CDR3 sequence is 15 residues long. With V trimmed by 7 bases and J by 6 bases, 11 bases remained unmatched. Germline CDR1 reads MNHEY; CDR2 reads SMNVEV (reference sequence). The CDR3 bases are TGTGCCAGCAAGGGCGGGGGACCTGGCGCCGGGGAGCTGTTTTTT. Its protein is CASKGGGPGAGELFF.

J is TRBJ1-6 and V is TRBV19, with D unresolved. Trimming left V 5 bases short and J 2 bases short, with 4 bases between. Germline V lookup: CDR1 LNHDA, CDR2 SQIVND (reference sequence). This CDR3 contains 13 residues. The DNA for the CDR3 is TGTGCCAGTAGTCCTGCCTATAATTCACCCCTCCACTTT. It encodes CASSPAYNSPLHF.

The rearrangement joins TRBV3-1 (or the pseudogene TRBV3-2) to TRBJ2-7; D is uncertain. V was cut by 0 bases and J by 3 bases, with 6 bases left in between. Germline CDR1 and CDR2: LGHDT and YNNKEL (reference sequence). CDR3 length: 13 amino acids. CDR3 DNA: TGTGCCAGCAGCCAAGATCGTTACTACGAGCAGTACTTC. Its protein is CASSQDRYYEQYF.